Shown below are 3 T cell receptor beta chains from a single sample sequenced in a study of T cells in Graves' hyperthyroidism and ophthalmopathy. The source material, RNA transcripts, was used to amplify TCR beta CDR3 regions. Primed by the HTBI set, a first-round RT-PCR was run on the TCR CDR3. TCRdb reanalysed the multiplex PCR reads using MiXCR and keeps one entry per CDR3 protein. The sample contains around 700,000 distinct CDR3 sequences, about 19% of which appear only once. Sequenced material: blood. Receptors originate from a woman between 45 and 60 years old with Graves' hyperthyroidism that later progressed to Graves' ophthalmopathy.

In this sample, this clonotype turned up a few times. The chain recombines TRBV7-6 with TRBJ2-6, with D perhaps TRBD1 (6 bases). Per the germline V gene, CDR1 is SGHVS and CDR2 is FNYEAQ. CDR3 size: 18 residues. The ends were cut back, 1 base at V and 0 bases at J, with 13 bases in the middle. The CDR3 loop reads CASSLDPDRPSGANVLTF. The DNA for the CDR3 is TGTGCCAGCAGCTTAGACCCGGACAGACCCTCTGGGGCCAACGTCCTGACTTTC.

This clonotype occurred once. The V and J genes are TRBV28 and TRBJ2-7, with unresolved D. This CDR3 has 12 amino acids. The V gene's germline CDR1 is MDHEN and CDR2 SYDVKM. Trimming pared 7 bases from V and 4 bases from J, leaving 11 bases between. This CDR3 reads CASNMGNYEQYF. CDR3 bases: TGTGCCAGCAACATGGGGAATTACGAGCAGTACTTC.

This sequence joins TRBV4-2 and TRBJ2-5; 14 bases align to TRBD2. The germline V gene encodes CDR1 LGHNA and CDR2 YNFKEQ. With V trimmed by 0 bases and J by 2 bases, 8 bases remained unmatched. The CDR3 is made up of 19 amino acids. The CDR3 DNA is TGTGCCAGCAGCCAAGATAAGGGGACTAGCGGGGGCCCTCAAGAGACCCAGTACTTC. As protein: CASSQDKGTSGGPQETQYF.